This is a list of T cell receptor beta chains from one sample in a study of identical twins. TCRdb re-called the 5' RACE reads with MiXCR, one entry per CDR3 protein. The table records 300,000 or so distinct CDR3 sequences, 9.5% of them present only once. This sample also appeared in a second study, on yellow fever vaccine responses in identical twins.

The sequenced sample consisted of CD8+ T cells sorted from blood. The receptor set was obtained from a woman aged 18-29 years in good health. Each CDR3 is given with its conserved first and last residue. A D gene is named only where the DNA matches it firmly. Expanded clones get a size class; other rows say once, few or many, or leave the size out.

>TRBJ2-1|TRBV10-3|.|.
CAISESGESSYNEQFF
TGTGCCATCAGTGAGTCAGGGGAAAGCTCCTACAATGAGCAGTTCTTC
>TRBJ2-1|TRBV20-1|few|TRBD2
CSAREARLATYNEQFF
TGCAGTGCTAGAGAGGCGCGACTAGCGACCTACAATGAGCAGTTCTTC
>TRBJ2-7|TRBV20-1|.|TRBD1
CSAPWDRDGWREGGEQYF
TGCAGTGCCCCTTGGGACAGGGATGGGTGGCGGGAAGGAGGCGAGCAGTACTTC
>TRBJ2-7|TRBV28|many|.
CASSLLGDGFYYEQYF
TGTGCCAGCAGTTTATTGGGCGACGGATTCTACTACGAGCAGTACTTC
>TRBJ2-1|TRBV2|many|TRBD1
CASRPHHRGRNNEQFF
TGTGCCAGCAGGCCACACCACAGGGGCCGTAACAATGAGCAGTTCTTC
>TRBJ2-7|TRBV19|few|.
CASGGHNSYEQYF
TGTGCCAGTGGGGGACACAATTCCTACGAGCAGTACTTC
>TRBJ2-7|TRBV4-3|.|.
CASSQDPQGPYEQYF
TGCGCCAGCAGCCAAGATCCTCAGGGCCCCTACGAGCAGTACTTC
>TRBJ2-3|TRBV4-2|few|TRBD2
CASSHTPSGGEADTQYF
TGTGCCAGCAGCCATACTCCAAGCGGGGGGGAGGCAGATACGCAGTATTTT
>TRBJ2-1|TRBV28|.|TRBD2
CASSGPRLAGRNEQFF
TGTGCCAGCAGTGGACCCCGACTAGCGGGACGCAATGAGCAGTTCTTC
>TRBJ2-1|TRBV28|.|.
CASSPASYGQAGEDEQFF
TGTGCCAGCAGTCCCGCCTCTTATGGACAGGCAGGGGAGGATGAGCAGTTCTTC
>TRBJ2-1|TRBV20-1|.|TRBD2
CSASQRGKGSYNEQFF
TGCAGTGCTAGCCAGCGGGGTAAAGGCTCCTACAATGAGCAGTTCTTC
>TRBJ1-5|TRBV4-2|few|.
CASSQSLYSNQPQHF
TGTGCCAGCAGCCAGAGTCTTTATAGCAATCAGCCCCAGCATTTT
>TRBJ2-7|TRBV25-1|many|TRBD1
CASSVGQGVYEQYF
TGTGCCAGCAGTGTCGGACAGGGAGTGTACGAGCAGTACTTC
>TRBJ2-2|TRBV28|.|.
CASGPGATGELFF
TGTGCCAGCGGACCGGGGGCCACCGGGGAGCTGTTTTTT
>TRBJ2-1|TRBV12-3/TRBV12-4|.|TRBD2
CASRPRSAGVYNEQFF
TGTGCCAGCAGACCCCGTAGCGCGGGAGTCTACAATGAGCAGTTCTTC
>TRBJ1-6|TRBV20-1|few|.
CSAREREYNSPLHF
TGCAGTGCTAGAGAAAGGGAATATAATTCACCCCTCCACTTT
>TRBJ2-5|TRBV3-1|few|.
CASSQDIGKETQYF
TGTGCCAGCAGCCAAGATATAGGGAAAGAGACCCAGTACTTC
>TRBJ2-2|TRBV7-8|.|.
CASSLGGASGDGELFF
TGTGCCAGCAGCTTAGGGGGGGCTAGCGGAGACGGGGAGCTGTTTTTT
>TRBJ2-7|TRBV10-3|many|.
CAIRENYEQYF
TGTGCCATCAGAGAAAACTACGAGCAGTACTTC
>TRBJ2-3|TRBV6-5|many|TRBD2
CASSYGGRRTDTQYF
TGTGCCAGCAGTTATGGCGGGAGAAGAACAGATACGCAGTATTTT
>TRBJ1-1|TRBV12-3/TRBV12-4|many|TRBD1
CATGTGVYNTEAFF
TGTGCGACCGGGACAGGGGTGTATAACACTGAAGCTTTCTTT
>TRBJ2-7|TRBV7-9|many|.
CASSLGISQVYEQYF
TGTGCCAGCAGCTTAGGGATTAGTCAAGTCTACGAGCAGTACTTC
>TRBJ1-1|TRBV7-3|.|.
CASRLGGDTEAFF
TGTGCCAGCAGGTTGGGTGGGGACACTGAAGCTTTCTTT
>TRBJ2-1|TRBV6-5|many|TRBD2
CASSYSNPSGRALNEQFF
TGTGCCAGCAGTTACTCCAATCCTAGCGGGAGGGCCCTCAATGAGCAGTTCTTC
>TRBJ2-7|TRBV7-9|.|TRBD2
CASSSLGGGLPYEQYF
TGTGCCAGCAGCTCCCTCGGGGGGGGCCTCCCCTACGAGCAGTACTTC
>TRBJ2-1|TRBV29-1|.|TRBD1
CSVESGQGHHNEQFF
TGCAGCGTTGAATCGGGACAGGGACACCACAATGAGCAGTTCTTC
>TRBJ1-2|TRBV5-6|.|TRBD1
CASSLGQGEGGYTF
TGTGCCAGCAGCTTGGGACAGGGGGAAGGTGGCTACACCTTC
>TRBJ2-7|TRBV6-5|few|.
CASSYLGGLPLSYEQYF
TGTGCCAGCAGTTACTTGGGGGGGCTACCACTCTCCTACGAGCAGTACTTC
>TRBJ2-1|TRBV6-5|.|TRBD2
CASSYSRLAVSYNEQFF
TGTGCCAGCAGTTACTCGAGACTAGCGGTCTCCTACAATGAGCAGTTCTTC
>TRBJ2-5|TRBV18|few|.
CASSPVVSKQETQYF
TGTGCCAGCTCACCGGTAGTGTCCAAGCAAGAGACCCAGTACTTC
>TRBJ1-5|TRBV4-1|.|.
CASSPNGISSNQPQHF
TGCGCCAGCAGCCCCAATGGGATTTCTAGCAATCAGCCCCAGCATTTT
>TRBJ2-5|TRBV3-1|.|TRBD2
CASSQAGLAGDRSGETQYF
TGTGCCAGCAGCCAAGCGGGACTAGCGGGAGATCGCTCGGGGGAGACCCAGTACTTC
>TRBJ2-5|TRBV5-1|many|.
CASSFLGTQETQYF
TGCGCCAGCAGCTTTTTGGGAACCCAAGAGACCCAGTACTTC
>TRBJ1-5|TRBV27|.|.
CASSLGGSGQPQHF
TGTGCCAGCAGTTTAGGAGGGTCCGGTCAGCCCCAGCATTTT
>TRBJ1-1|TRBV29-1|many|TRBD1
CSASTGLTEAFF
TGCAGCGCCTCGACAGGGCTCACTGAAGCTTTCTTT
>TRBJ1-2|TRBV11-2|few|.
CASSFGQSDYGYTF
TGTGCCAGCAGCTTTGGACAGTCCGACTATGGCTACACCTTC
>TRBJ2-1|TRBV27|few|.
CASSWKRLGGNEQFF
TGTGCCAGCAGTTGGAAGCGGTTAGGTGGGAATGAGCAGTTCTTC
>TRBJ2-2|TRBV29-1|few|TRBD1
CSVDGDRYSGELFF
TGCAGCGTTGACGGGGACAGGTATTCCGGGGAGCTGTTTTTT